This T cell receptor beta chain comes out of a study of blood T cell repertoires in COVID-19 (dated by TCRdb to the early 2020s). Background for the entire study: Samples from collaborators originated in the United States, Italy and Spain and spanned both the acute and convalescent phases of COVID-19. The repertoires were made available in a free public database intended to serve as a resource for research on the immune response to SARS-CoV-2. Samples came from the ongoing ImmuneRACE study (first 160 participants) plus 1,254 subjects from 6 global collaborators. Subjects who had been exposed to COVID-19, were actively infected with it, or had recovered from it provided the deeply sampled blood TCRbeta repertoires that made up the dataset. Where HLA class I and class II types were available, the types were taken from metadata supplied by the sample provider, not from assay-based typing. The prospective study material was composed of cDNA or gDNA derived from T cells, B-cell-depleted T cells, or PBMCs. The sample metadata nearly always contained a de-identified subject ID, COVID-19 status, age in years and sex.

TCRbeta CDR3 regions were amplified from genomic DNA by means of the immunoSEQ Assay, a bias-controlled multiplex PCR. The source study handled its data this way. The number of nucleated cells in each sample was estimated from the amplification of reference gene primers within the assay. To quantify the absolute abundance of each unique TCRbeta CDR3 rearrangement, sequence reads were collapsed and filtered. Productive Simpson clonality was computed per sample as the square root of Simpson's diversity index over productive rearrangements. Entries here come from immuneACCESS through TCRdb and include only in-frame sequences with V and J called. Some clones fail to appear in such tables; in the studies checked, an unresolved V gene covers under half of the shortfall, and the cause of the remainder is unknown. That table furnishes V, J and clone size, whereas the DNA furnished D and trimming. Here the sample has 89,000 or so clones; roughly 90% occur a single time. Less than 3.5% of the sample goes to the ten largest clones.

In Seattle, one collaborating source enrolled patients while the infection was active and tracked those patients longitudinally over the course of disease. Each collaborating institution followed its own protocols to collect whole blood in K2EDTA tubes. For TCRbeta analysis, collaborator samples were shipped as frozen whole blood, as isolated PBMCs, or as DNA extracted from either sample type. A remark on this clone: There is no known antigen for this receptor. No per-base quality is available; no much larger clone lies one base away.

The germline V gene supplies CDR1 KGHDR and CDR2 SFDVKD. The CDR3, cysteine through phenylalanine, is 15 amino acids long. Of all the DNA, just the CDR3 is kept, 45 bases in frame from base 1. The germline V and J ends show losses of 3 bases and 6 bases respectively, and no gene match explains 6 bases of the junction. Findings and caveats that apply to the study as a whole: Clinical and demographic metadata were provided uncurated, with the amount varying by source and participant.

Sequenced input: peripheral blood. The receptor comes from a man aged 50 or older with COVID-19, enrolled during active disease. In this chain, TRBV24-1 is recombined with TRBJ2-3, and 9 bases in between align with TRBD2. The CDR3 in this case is CATSDRLAGWDTQYF. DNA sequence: TGTGCCACCAGTGATCGGCTAGCGGGGTGGGATACGCAGTATTTT.